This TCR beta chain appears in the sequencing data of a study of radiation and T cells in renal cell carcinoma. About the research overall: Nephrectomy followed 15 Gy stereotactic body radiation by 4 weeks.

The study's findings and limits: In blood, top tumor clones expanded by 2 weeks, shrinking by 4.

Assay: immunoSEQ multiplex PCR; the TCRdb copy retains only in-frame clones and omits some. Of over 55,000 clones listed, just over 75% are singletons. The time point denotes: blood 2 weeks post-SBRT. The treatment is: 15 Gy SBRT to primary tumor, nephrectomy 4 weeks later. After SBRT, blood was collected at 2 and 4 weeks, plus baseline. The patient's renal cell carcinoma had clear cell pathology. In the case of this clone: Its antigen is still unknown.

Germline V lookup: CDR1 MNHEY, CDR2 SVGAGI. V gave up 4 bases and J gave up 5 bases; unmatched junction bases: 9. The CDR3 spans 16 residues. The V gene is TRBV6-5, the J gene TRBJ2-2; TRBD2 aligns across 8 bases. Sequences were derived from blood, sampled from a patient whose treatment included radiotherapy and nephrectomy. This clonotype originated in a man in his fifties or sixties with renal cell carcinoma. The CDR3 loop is CASSSPSGGGTGELFF. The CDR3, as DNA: TGTGCCAGCAGTTCACCAAGCGGGGGAGGGACCGGGGAGCTGTTTTTT.